A selection of T cell receptor beta chains follows, all from one sample in a study of blood T cell repertoires in COVID-19. Measured with immunoSEQ multiplex PCR; TCRdb has only the in-frame clones, and not every one. The sample yields more than 95,000 clones, roughly 84% seen once. Sequencing input: peripheral blood. Receptors originate from a human donor in a cohort sampled during active COVID-19. Each CDR3 is given with its conserved first and last residue. Fields, in order: CDR3 DNA, CDR3 protein, V gene, D gene, J gene, clone size, CDR3 length. A D gene is named only where the DNA matches it firmly. For some rows the clone size is stated as once, few or many, or as a class when expanded; others skip it.

CDR3nt: TGTGCTAGTGGTCGGGGGGAGGGCAATCAGCCCCAGCATTTT
CDR3aa: CASGRGEGNQPQHF
v_gene: TRBV12-5
d_gene: NA
j_gene: TRBJ1-5
abundance: few
len: 14

CDR3nt: TGTGCCAGCAGTCCAAGGACTAGCGGGGGGCCCAATGAGCAGTTCTTC
CDR3aa: CASSPRTSGGPNEQFF
v_gene: TRBV2
d_gene: TRBD2
j_gene: TRBJ2-1
abundance: NA
len: 16

CDR3nt: TGCGCCAGCAGCTTGGTCCAGGGCAACGACTATGGCTACACCTTC
CDR3aa: CASSLVQGNDYGYTF
v_gene: TRBV5-1
d_gene: NA
j_gene: TRBJ1-2
abundance: NA
len: 15

CDR3nt: TGTGCCAGCAGTGAAAGTCGGTCAGGGGGAATGAACACTGAAGCTTTCTTT
CDR3aa: CASSESRSGGMNTEAFF
v_gene: TRBV2
d_gene: TRBD1
j_gene: TRBJ1-1
abundance: NA
len: 17

CDR3nt: TGTGCCAGCAGCCGCACCAGGGGTTATAATGAAAAACTGTTTTTT
CDR3aa: CASSRTRGYNEKLFF
v_gene: TRBV14
d_gene: NA
j_gene: TRBJ1-4
abundance: NA
len: 15

CDR3nt: TGTGCCACCCAGGGGTCCCCGGACACTGAAGCTTTCTTT
CDR3aa: CATQGSPDTEAFF
v_gene: TRBV3-1/TRBV3-2
d_gene: NA
j_gene: TRBJ1-1
abundance: NA
len: 13

CDR3nt: TGCGCCAGCAGTCCAGGGTCAGGAAACACCATATATTTT
CDR3aa: CASSPGSGNTIYF
v_gene: TRBV5-1
d_gene: NA
j_gene: TRBJ1-3
abundance: NA
len: 13

CDR3nt: TGTGCCAGCAGCTTAGATGGCCTAGCGGGGGGTCGAACAGATACGCAGTATTTT
CDR3aa: CASSLDGLAGGRTDTQYF
v_gene: TRBV11-2
d_gene: TRBD2
j_gene: TRBJ2-3
abundance: NA
len: 18

CDR3nt: TGCGCCAGCAGCCGTCCTAAGGGGGGGCGGAGCCTCACCGGGGAGCTGTTTTTT
CDR3aa: CASSRPKGGRSLTGELFF
v_gene: TRBV4-1
d_gene: NA
j_gene: TRBJ2-2
abundance: once
len: 18

CDR3nt: TGCGCCAGCAGCTCCGCAGGGGGCAGTGTGAACACTGAAGCTTTCTTT
CDR3aa: CASSSAGGSVNTEAFF
v_gene: TRBV5-1
d_gene: TRBD1
j_gene: TRBJ1-1
abundance: NA
len: 16

CDR3nt: TGTGCCAGCAGCCGGGGGGGACACTCGAACACTGAAGCTTTCTTT
CDR3aa: CASSRGGHSNTEAFF
v_gene: TRBV7-9
d_gene: NA
j_gene: TRBJ1-1
abundance: NA
len: 15